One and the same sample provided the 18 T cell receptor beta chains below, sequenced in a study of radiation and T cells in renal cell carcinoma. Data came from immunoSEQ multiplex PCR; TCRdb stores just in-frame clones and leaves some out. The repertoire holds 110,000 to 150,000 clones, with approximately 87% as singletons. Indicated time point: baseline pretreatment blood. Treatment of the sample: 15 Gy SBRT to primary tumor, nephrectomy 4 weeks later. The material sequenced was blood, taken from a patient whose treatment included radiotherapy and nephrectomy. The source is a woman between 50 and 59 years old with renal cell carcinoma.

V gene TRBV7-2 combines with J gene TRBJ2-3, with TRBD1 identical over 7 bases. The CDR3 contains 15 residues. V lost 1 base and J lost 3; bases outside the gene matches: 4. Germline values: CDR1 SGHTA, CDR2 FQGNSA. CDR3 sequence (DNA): TGTGCCAGCAGCTTAGGGACAGGCAGGACAGATACGCAGTATTTT. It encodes CASSLGTGRTDTQYF.

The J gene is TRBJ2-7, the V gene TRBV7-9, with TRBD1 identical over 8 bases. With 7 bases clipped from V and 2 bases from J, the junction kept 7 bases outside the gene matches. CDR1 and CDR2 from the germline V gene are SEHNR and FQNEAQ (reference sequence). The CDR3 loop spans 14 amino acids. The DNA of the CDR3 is TGTGCCAGCAATCCAGGGACAGGTCCCTACGAGCAGTACTTC. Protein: CASNPGTGPYEQYF. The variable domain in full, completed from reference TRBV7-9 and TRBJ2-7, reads DTGVSQNPRHKITKRGQNVTFRCDPISEHNRLYWYRQTLGQGPEFLTYFQNEAQLEKSRLLSDRFSAERPKGSFSTLEIQRTEQGDSAMYLCASNPGTGPYEQYFGPGTRLTVT.

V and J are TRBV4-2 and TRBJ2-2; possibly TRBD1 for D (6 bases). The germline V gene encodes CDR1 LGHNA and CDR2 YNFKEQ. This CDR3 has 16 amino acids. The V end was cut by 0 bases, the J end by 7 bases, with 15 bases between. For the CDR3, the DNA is TGTGCCAGCAGCCAAGATCGGAACAGGGCGAACGGGGAGCTGTTTTTT. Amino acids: CASSQDRNRANGELFF.

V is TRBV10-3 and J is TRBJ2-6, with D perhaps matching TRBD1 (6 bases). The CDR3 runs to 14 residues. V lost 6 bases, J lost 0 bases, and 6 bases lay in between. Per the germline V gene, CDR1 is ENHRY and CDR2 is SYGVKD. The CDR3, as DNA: TGTGCCATCAGACAGGGCTCTGGGGCCAACGTCCTGACTTTC. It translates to CAIRQGSGANVLTF.

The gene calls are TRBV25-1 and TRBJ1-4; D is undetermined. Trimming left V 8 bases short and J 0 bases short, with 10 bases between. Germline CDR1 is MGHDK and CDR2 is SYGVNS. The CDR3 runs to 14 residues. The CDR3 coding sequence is TGTGCCAGCGAGGCCTCGGCAACTAATGAAAAACTGTTTTTT. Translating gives CASEASATNEKLFF.

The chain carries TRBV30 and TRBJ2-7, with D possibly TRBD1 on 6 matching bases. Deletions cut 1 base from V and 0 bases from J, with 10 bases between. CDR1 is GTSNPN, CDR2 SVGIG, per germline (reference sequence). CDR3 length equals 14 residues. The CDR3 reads CAWSGGGSSYEQYF. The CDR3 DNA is TGTGCCTGGAGTGGAGGGGGAAGCTCCTACGAGCAGTACTTC. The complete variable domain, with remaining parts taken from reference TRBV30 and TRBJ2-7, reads SQTIHQWPATLVQPVGSPLSLECTVEGTSNPNLYWYRQAAGRGLQLLFYSVGIGQISSEVPQNLSASRPQDRQFILSSKKLLLSDSGFYLCAWSGGGSSYEQYFGPGTRLTVT.

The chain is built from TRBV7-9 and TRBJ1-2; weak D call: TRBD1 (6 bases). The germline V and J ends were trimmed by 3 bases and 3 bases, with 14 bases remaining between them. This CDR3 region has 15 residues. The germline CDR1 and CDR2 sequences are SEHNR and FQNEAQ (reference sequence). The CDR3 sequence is CASSFDRIYDYGYTF. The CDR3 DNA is TGTGCCAGCAGCTTCGACAGGATATACGACTATGGCTACACCTTC.

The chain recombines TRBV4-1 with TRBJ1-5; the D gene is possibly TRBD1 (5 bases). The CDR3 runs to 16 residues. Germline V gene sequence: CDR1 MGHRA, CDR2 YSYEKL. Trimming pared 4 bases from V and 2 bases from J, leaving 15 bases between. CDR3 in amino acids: CASSPNLGRGNQPQHF. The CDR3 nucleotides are TGCGCCAGCAGCCCCAACCTGGGACGGGGCAATCAGCCCCAGCATTTT.

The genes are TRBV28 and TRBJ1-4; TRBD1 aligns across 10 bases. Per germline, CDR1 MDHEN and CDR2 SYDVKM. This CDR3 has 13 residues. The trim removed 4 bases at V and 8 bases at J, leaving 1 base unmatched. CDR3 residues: CASSSGQGEKLFF. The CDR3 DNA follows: TGTGCCAGCAGTTCGGGACAGGGGGAAAAACTGTTTTTT.

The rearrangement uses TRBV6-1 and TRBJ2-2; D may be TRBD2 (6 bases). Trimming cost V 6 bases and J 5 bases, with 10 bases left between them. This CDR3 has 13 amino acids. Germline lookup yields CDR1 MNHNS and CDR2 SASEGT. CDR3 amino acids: CASRDYLTGELFF. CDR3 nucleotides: TGTGCCAGCAGGGACTATCTGACCGGGGAGCTGTTTTTT.

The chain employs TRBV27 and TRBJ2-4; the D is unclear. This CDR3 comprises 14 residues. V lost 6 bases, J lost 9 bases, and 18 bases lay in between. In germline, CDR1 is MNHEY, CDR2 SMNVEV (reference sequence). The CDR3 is CASRAGPTTTIQYF. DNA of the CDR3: TGTGCCAGCAGAGCAGGTCCTACCACGACCATTCAGTACTTC.

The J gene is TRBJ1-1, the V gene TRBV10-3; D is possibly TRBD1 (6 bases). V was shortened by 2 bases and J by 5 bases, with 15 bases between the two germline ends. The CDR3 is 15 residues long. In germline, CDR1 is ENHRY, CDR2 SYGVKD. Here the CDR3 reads CAISEINRVGTEAFF. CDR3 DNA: TGTGCCATCAGTGAGATAAACAGGGTCGGGACTGAAGCTTTCTTT.

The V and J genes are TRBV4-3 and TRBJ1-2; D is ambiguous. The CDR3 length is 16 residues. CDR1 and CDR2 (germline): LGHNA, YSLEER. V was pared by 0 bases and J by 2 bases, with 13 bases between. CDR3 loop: CASSQDPLGRNYGYTF. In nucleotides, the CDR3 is TGCGCCAGCAGCCAAGACCCTTTGGGAAGGAACTATGGCTACACCTTC.

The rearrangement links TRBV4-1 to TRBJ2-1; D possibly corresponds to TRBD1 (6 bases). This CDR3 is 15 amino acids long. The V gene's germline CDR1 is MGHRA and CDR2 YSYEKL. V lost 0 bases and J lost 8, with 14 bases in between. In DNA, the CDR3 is TGCGCCAGCAGCCAAGAGTTCACAGGGATCCATGAGCAGTTCTTC. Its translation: CASSQEFTGIHEQFF.

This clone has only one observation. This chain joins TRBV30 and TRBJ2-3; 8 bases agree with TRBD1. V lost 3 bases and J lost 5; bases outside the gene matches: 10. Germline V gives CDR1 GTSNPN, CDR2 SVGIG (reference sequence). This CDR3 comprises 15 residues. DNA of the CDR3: TGTGCCTGGAGCCTAACAGGGGGATTCGGAGATACGCAGTATTTT. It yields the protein CAWSLTGGFGDTQYF.

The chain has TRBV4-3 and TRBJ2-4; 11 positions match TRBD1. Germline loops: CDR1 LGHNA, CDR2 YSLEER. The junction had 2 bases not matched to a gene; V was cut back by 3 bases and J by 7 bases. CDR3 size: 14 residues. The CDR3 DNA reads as TGCGCCAGCAGCCATGGACAGGGGGCGAACATTCAGTACTTC. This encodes CASSHGQGANIQYF.

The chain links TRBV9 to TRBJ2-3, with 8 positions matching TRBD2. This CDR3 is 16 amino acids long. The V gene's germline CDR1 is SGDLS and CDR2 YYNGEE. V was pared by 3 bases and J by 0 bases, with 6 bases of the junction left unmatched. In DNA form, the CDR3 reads TGTGCCAGCAGCGGGATAGCGGGAACTAGCACAGATACGCAGTATTTT. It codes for CASSGIAGTSTDTQYF. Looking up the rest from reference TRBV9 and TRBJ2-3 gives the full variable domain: DSGVTQTPKHLITATGQRVTLRCSPRSGDLSVYWYQQSLDQGLQFLIQYYNGEERAKGNILERFSAQQFPDLHSELNLSSLELGDSALYFCASSGIAGTSTDTQYFGPGTRLTVL.

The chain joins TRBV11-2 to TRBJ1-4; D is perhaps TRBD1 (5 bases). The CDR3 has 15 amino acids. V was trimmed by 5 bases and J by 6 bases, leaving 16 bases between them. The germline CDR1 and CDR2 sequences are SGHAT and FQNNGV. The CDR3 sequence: CASSPIAGGDEKLFF. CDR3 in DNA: TGTGCCAGCAGCCCAATCGCGGGGGGGGATGAAAAACTGTTTTTT.